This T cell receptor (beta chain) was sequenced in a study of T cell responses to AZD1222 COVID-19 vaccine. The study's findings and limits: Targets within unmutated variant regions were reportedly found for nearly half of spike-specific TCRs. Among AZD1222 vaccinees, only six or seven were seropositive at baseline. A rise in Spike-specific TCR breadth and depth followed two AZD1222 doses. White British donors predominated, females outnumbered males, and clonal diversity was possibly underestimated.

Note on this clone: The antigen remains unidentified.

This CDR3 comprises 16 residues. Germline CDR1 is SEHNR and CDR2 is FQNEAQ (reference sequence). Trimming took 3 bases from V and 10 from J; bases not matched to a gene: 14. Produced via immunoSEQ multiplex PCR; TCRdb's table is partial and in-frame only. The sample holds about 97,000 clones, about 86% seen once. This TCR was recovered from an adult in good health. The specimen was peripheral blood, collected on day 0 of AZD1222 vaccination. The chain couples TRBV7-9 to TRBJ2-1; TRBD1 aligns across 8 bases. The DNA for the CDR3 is TGTGCCAGCAGCTTTCTCGGGACAGGACCTACAATAGAGCAGTTCTTC. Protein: CASSFLGTGPTIEQFF.